This entry lists 9 T cell receptor beta chains sequenced from one sample in a study of a mutant IDH1 vaccine in newly diagnosed glioma. As to time point: week 35, safety follow-up. Each vaccine dose was 300 ug of mutant IDH1 20-mer peptide, with topical imiquimod. Data came from immunoSEQ multiplex PCR; TCRdb stores just in-frame clones and leaves some out. The profile covers about 60,000 clones, with 86% appearing a single time and roughly 1.6% taken by the ten largest. These receptors' targets are unknown. The starting material was PBMCs, obtained from a glioma patient whose treatment included an IDH1 peptide vaccine. The receptors here all came from a middle-aged man with glioma.

This chain links TRBV6-5 with TRBJ1-5; the match to TRBD1 covers 8 bases. With 3 bases clipped from V and 7 bases from J, the junction kept 8 bases outside the gene matches. The germline V gene has CDR1 MNHEY and CDR2 SVGAGI. The CDR3 totals 15 residues. CDR3 sequence: CASSYNRGKEQPQHF. The CDR3, as DNA: TGTGCCAGCAGTTATAACAGGGGGAAGGAGCAGCCCCAGCATTTT.

The chain is built from TRBV19 and TRBJ2-6; possible D gene TRBD2, 5 bases. Deletions cut 3 bases from V and 3 bases from J, with 21 bases between. The CDR3 loop spans 19 amino acids. Germline lookup yields CDR1 LNHDA and CDR2 SQIVND (reference sequence). The DNA for the CDR3 is TGTGCCAGTAGTATCGCCCGGGAATTAAGGTTGGGTGGGGCCAACGTCCTGACTTTC. It is translated as CASSIARELRLGGANVLTF. Looking up the rest from reference TRBV19 and TRBJ2-6 gives the full variable domain: DGGITQSPKYLFRKEGQNVTLSCEQNLNHDAMYWYRQDPGQGLRLIYYSQIVNDFQKGDIAEGYSVSREKKESFPLTVTSAQKNPTAFYLCASSIARELRLGGANVLTFGAGSRLTVL.

Only one count was recorded for this clone. The V and J genes are TRBV12-5 and TRBJ2-1; 8 positions agree with TRBD2. The CDR3 is 14 amino acids. Per germline, CDR1 LGHNT and CDR2 FRNRAP. Trimming removed 4 bases from V and 5 bases from J; junction bases left unmatched: 4. The CDR3 nucleotides are TGTGCTAGTGGTTGGCGGGAGGTCGACAATGAGCAGTTCTTC. Translated: CASGWREVDNEQFF.

The CDR3 reads CASSSNWKDTQYF. The CDR3 coding sequence is TGTGCCAGCAGCTCAAACTGGAAAGATACGCAGTATTTT. The chain is built from TRBV7-3 and TRBJ2-3; no definite D call. Germline CDR1 and CDR2: SGHTA and FQGTGA. CDR3 size: 13 residues. V was clipped by 4 bases and J by 5 bases, with 10 bases between them.

This clone counts as medium-sized. This chain joins TRBV6-6 and TRBJ1-1; D unclear. From germline, CDR1 is MNHNY and CDR2 SVGAGI (reference sequence). V was pared by 5 bases and J by 1 base, with 8 bases between. The CDR3 totals 13 residues. CDR3 residues: CASSPHANTEAFF. For the CDR3, the DNA is TGTGCCAGCAGTCCCCACGCGAACACTGAAGCTTTCTTT.

The gene calls are TRBV19 and TRBJ2-1; no definite D call. Trimming took 8 bases from V and 8 from J, leaving 13 bases between them. The CDR3 is made up of 12 amino acids. Germline CDR1 is LNHDA and CDR2 is SQIVND (reference sequence). CDR3 loop: CASGYPPYEQFF. Here the CDR3 DNA reads TGTGCCAGTGGTTACCCCCCATATGAGCAGTTCTTC.

This clone occurred a few times. This chain connects TRBV7-9 to TRBJ2-7, with a possible D match to TRBD2 (5 bases). CDR1 and CDR2 (germline): SEHNR, FQNEAQ (reference sequence). CDR3 size: 16 residues. With 2 bases removed from V and 4 bases from J, the gap between germline ends came to 18 bases. In nucleotides, the CDR3 is TGTGCCAGCAGCTTATCGGACGGAGGTTTCTTTTACGAGCAGTACTTC. Its protein is CASSLSDGGFFYEQYF.

The chain combines TRBV7-2 with TRBJ2-7; D is unclear. Germline CDR1 SGHTA, CDR2 FQGNSA. The CDR3 sequence is 13 residues long. The V end was cut by 2 bases, the J end by 4 bases, with 9 bases between. CDR3 nucleotide sequence: TGTGCCAGCAGCTTATTCCTCCTATACGAGCAGTACTTC. This codes for CASSLFLLYEQYF.

The CDR3: CASSEIHGTGQFF. CDR3 DNA sequence: TGTGCCAGCAGTGAAATTCATGGGACAGGGCAGTTCTTC. The rearrangement links TRBV6-1 to TRBJ2-1; 8 nucleotides line up with TRBD1. Unmatched junction bases numbered 6, after V lost 2 bases and J lost 12 bases. Germline V gives CDR1 MNHNS, CDR2 SASEGT. This CDR3 is built from 13 residues.